These 8 T cell receptor beta chains share one sample of origin, sequenced in a study of shared clonotypes between healthy human individuals. The protocol was immunoSEQ multiplex PCR, while the TCRdb copy is restricted to in-frame clones and leaves out a portion. There are over 700,000 clones in the sample; roughly 72% occur only once, and about 1.7% lies in the top ten. The source material was memory CD4+ T cells sorted from blood. The subset is: CD45RA-negative fraction. These receptors all come from a woman under 40 in good health.

This chain joins TRBV11-2 and TRBJ2-2; TRBD2 might be the D (5 bases). Germline values: CDR1 SGHAT, CDR2 FQNNGV. The CDR3 covers 15 residues. Trimming removed 1 base from V and 1 base from J, with 7 bases in between. CDR3 sequence (DNA): TGTGCCAGCAGCTTAGTGAGCGGGAACACCGGGGAGCTGTTTTTT. Translated: CASSLVSGNTGELFF.

V gene TRBV29-1 combines with J gene TRBJ2-1; D is perhaps TRBD1 or TRBD2 (6 bases each). The CDR3 has 13 residues. Trimming shortened V by 6 bases and J by 9 bases, and 18 bases separated the two germline ends. Germline V gives CDR1 SQVTM, CDR2 ANQGSEA. The CDR3 region is CSVGGGIVTEQFF. DNA of the CDR3: TGCAGCGTGGGGGGCGGGATTGTTACTGAGCAGTTCTTC.

The rearrangement uses TRBV6-1 and TRBJ1-5; tentative D call: TRBD1 (5 bases). The CDR3 consists of 15 residues. The V gene lost 0 bases and the J gene lost 9 bases, with 15 bases spanning the gap. CDR1 is MNHNS, CDR2 SASEGT, per germline. CDR3 bases: TGTGCCAGCAGTGAAGCCCGGGGCCGAGGTATGCCCCAGCATTTT. This translates into CASSEARGRGMPQHF.

This clone was picked up a small number of times. CDR3 loop: CASSPYSGLPYNEQFF. In nucleotides, the CDR3 is TGTGCCAGCAGTCCCTACTCGGGACTACCATACAATGAGCAGTTCTTC. This chain links TRBV28 with TRBJ2-1; TRBD2 agrees at 7 bases. The junction had 11 bases not matched to a gene; V was cut back by 5 bases and J by 4 bases. The length of the CDR3 is 16 residues. Germline-derived CDR1 and CDR2 are MDHEN and SYDVKM.

The rearrangement links TRBV13 to TRBJ2-1; D possibly corresponds to TRBD2 (5 bases). From germline, CDR1 is PRHDT and CDR2 FYEKMQ (reference sequence). This CDR3 spans 14 amino acids. Trimming left V 0 bases short and J 3 bases short, with 6 bases between. The CDR3 DNA sequence: TGTGCCAGCAGCTTAGGCGGGAACTACAATGAGCAGTTCTTC. This gives the protein CASSLGGNYNEQFF. Full variable domain (rest looked up from reference TRBV13 and TRBJ2-1): AAGVIQSPRHLIKEKRETATLKCYPIPRHDTVYWYQQGPGQDPQFLISFYEKMQSDKGSIPDRFSAQQFSDYHSELNMSSLELGDSALYFCASSLGGNYNEQFFGPGTRLTVL.

The chain combines TRBV15 with TRBJ1-5; no clear D. Germline CDR1 and CDR2: LNHNV and YYDKDF (reference sequence). V dropped 0 bases and J dropped 5 bases, with 5 bases sitting between them. This CDR3 has 13 residues. CDR3 DNA: TGTGCCACCAGCAGAGAGGGGTATCAGCCCCAGCATTTT. Translation gives CATSREGYQPQHF.

This chain links TRBV28 with TRBJ2-1; D may match TRBD1 or TRBD2 (5 bases each). This CDR3 comprises 17 residues. CDR1 MDHEN and CDR2 SYDVKM come from the germline V gene. V lost 10 bases and J lost 2, with 24 bases in between. CDR3 coding DNA: TGTGCCATCAGGGACCGCAGAGACGTGGGCGCCTACAATGAGCAGTTCTTC. Encoded protein: CAIRDRRDVGAYNEQFF. Supplemented by reference TRBV28 and TRBJ2-1, the full variable domain reads DVKVTQSSRYLVKRTGEKVFLECVQDMDHENMFWYRQDPGLGLRLIYFSYDVKMKEKGDIPEGYSVSREKKERFSLILESASTNQTSMYLCAIRDRRDVGAYNEQFFGPGTRLTVL.

The V gene is TRBV7-3, the J gene TRBJ1-5, with D uncertain. The CDR3 has 14 residues. Germline V gene sequence: CDR1 SGHTA, CDR2 FQGTGA. V was clipped by 1 base and J by 0 bases, with 4 bases between them. This chain's CDR3 is CASSLIDSNQPQHF. CDR3 DNA: TGTGCCAGCAGCTTAATCGATAGCAATCAGCCCCAGCATTTT.